These 2 T cell receptor beta chains were sequenced from one sample in a study of beta chain features in type 1 diabetes. Regarding the study as a whole: All four CD4+ subsets from Type 1 diabetes patients carried moderately but significantly shorter TCRB CDR3s.

The entirety of the isolated RNA underwent reverse transcription, so expressed TCRB transcripts were sequenced. This table comes from immunoSEQ multiplex PCR, and its TCRdb copy is limited to in-frame clones, with some not included. The data hold about 340,000 clones, with roughly 12% observed a single time. Which antigens these TCRs recognize remains unknown. The sequenced material came from naive CD4+ T cells from blood. The receptor set was obtained from a woman between 18 and 29 years old with type 1 diabetes.

This sequence joins TRBV6-5 and TRBJ2-5; TRBD2 matches at 7 bases. The CDR3 covers 13 residues. With 5 bases clipped from V and 6 bases from J, the junction kept 6 bases outside the gene matches. Per germline, CDR1 MNHEY and CDR2 SVGAGI. CDR3 in amino acids: CASSAGVVKTQYF. CDR3 sequence (DNA): TGTGCCAGCAGTGCGGGAGTGGTAAAGACCCAGTACTTC.

The chain has TRBV6-5 and TRBJ2-3; D perhaps matches TRBD2 (5 bases). Deletions cut 4 bases from V and 0 bases from J, with 11 bases between. The CDR3 loop spans 15 amino acids. The V gene's germline CDR1 is MNHEY and CDR2 SVGAGI. Written as DNA, the CDR3 is TGTGCCAGCAGTTTTGGACTTCTCAGCACAGATACGCAGTATTTT. Translation: CASSFGLLSTDTQYF.